This T cell receptor (beta chain) was observed in a study of human T cells and chemical hapten exposure (dated by TCRdb to the early 2020s). With regard to the full study: For sensitization, 2% DPC in acetone was applied to a 2 cm by 2 cm area of upper inner arm skin. Throughout the roughly 24-week study period, patients were also given weekly therapeutic DPC doses on the scalp. Patch tests used Finn chambers with 0.01% DPC on the upper back, scored after 6 days by International Contact Dermatitis Research Group standards. The mostly female patient cohort included alopecia areata with under or over 50% scalp involvement, alopecia totalis and alopecia universalis. Libraries were combined into a pool for sequencing, and differences in TCR yield between samples came mainly from small differences in library volumes within the pool. This study followed changes in the peripheral blood TCR repertoire in vivo during primary and secondary sensitization of alopecia patients to the hapten diphenylcyclopropenone (DPC). Patient blood was sampled pre-sensitization (week 0) and at 2, 6 and about 24 weeks after DPC sensitization. Some 29 alopecia patients gave blood for TCR sequencing at one to four time points (pre-sensitization, 2, 6 and 24 weeks).

Sample time point, as interpreted from the label and publication: patch test 2, 6 weeks after DPC sensitization. Per the publication, the treatment or condition label means: therapeutic diphenylcyclopropenone sensitization with weekly scalp DPC. At every patch-test visit, the blood draw took place before the patch test was put on. To be eligible, patients had to be aged 18 to 70, diagnosed with alopecia and judged suitable for DPC therapy, while pregnant patients were excluded. Total RNA was extracted from unfractionated whole blood collected in Tempus Blood RNA tubes. The CDR3 holds 15 amino acids from the cysteine to the phenylalanine. Only CDR3 DNA is held: 45 bases, read in frame from base 1. Deletion took 0 bases off V and 5 bases off J, with a span of 12 bases between the germline ends. The germline V gene encodes CDR1 SGHRS and CDR2 YFSETQ. As concerns this clonotype: No antigen is known for it. Per-base qualities were not stored, and no clone one base away is much larger.

The library was obtained by RACE. For sequencing, a NextSeq 500 was employed. Library preparation attached unique molecular identifiers to individual cDNA molecules for quantitative, reproducible TCR counting. For every blood RNA sample, sequencing covered both the TCR alpha and TCR beta chains. On the study's bioinformatics: A median of roughly 98,000 TCRs per sample was observed, with a range of roughly 23,224 to 700,000. V, J and CDR3 annotation of the TCR reads was carried out using the Decombinator software suite. Every sample was subsampled to the same number of TCRs (28,000) for the PS versus PT1 abundance plots. Expanded TCRs were defined as absent before sensitization and observed at least eight times at the 2-week time point. TCRdb redid the processing of the public reads, applying fastp at Q25 and MiXCR, and retained in-frame beta chains. Records with the same CDR3 protein are collapsed into one entry carrying the most frequent genes and DNA. The V and J calls come from TCRdb's annotation, not from the publication. The sample yields 70,000 to 90,000 distinct CDR3 sequences; around 9.3% were counted once. The biggest ten clones account for less than 5% of the sample.

Findings and caveats that apply to the study as a whole: Because every patient had alopecia, a presumed autoimmune disease, the patients' immune response might differ from that of healthy individuals. The number of PT1 expanded TCRs positively correlated with patch test score, significant at thresholds 8, 16 and 32 but not 4. Repeated subsampling changed both the strength of the expansion versus patch-test correlation and the threshold at which the correlation became significant. DPC sensitization did not change the number of TCRs with a frequency above 1 in 1000, and there was no evidence of changes in global repertoire structure. Significantly more large CDR3 similarity clusters were formed by expanded TCRs than by pre-sensitization or healthy control sets, consistent with antigen-driven responses.

The rearranged chain carries TRBV5-1 and TRBJ2-1, with the D gene too uncertain to name. This sequence originates from a woman in her fifties or sixties with alopecia areata. Some clones in this sample may be carry-over from other donors' samples. This specimen consisted of whole blood, obtained in connection with sensitization to the hapten diphenylcyclopropenone (DPC). In nucleotides, the sequence is TGCGCCAGCAGCTTGGTCTCCACATCCAACAATGAGCAGTTCTTC. This yields the protein CASSLVSTSNNEQFF.